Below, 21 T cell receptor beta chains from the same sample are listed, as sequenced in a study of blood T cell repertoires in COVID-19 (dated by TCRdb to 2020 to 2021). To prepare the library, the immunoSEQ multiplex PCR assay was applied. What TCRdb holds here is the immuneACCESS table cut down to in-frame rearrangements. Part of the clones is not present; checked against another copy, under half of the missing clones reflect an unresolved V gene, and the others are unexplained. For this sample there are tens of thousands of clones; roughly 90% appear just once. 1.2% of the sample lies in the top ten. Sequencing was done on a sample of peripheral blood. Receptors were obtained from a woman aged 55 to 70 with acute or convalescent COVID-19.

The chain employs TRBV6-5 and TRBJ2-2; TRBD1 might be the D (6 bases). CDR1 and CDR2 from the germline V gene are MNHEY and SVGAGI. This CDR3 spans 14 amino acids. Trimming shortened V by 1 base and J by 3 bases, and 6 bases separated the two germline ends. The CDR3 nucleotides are TGTGCCAGCAGTTACTACAGGGACACCGGGGAGCTGTTTTTT. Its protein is CASSYYRDTGELFF.

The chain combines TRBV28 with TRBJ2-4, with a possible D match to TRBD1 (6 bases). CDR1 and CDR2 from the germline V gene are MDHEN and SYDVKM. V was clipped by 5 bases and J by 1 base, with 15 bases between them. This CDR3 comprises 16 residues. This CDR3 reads CASSRSDRIAKNIQYF. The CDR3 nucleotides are TGTGCCAGCAGTCGGTCCGACAGGATCGCCAAAAACATTCAGTACTTC. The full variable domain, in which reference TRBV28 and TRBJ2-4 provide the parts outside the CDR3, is DVKVTQSSRYLVKRTGEKVFLECVQDMDHENMFWYRQDPGLGLRLIYFSYDVKMKEKGDIPEGYSVSREKKERFSLILESASTNQTSMYLCASSRSDRIAKNIQYFGAGTRLSVL.

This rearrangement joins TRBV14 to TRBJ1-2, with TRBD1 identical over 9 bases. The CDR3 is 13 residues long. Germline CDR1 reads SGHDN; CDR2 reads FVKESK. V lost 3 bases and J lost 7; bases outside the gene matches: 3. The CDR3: CASSQGQGSGYTF. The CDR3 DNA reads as TGTGCCAGCAGCCAGGGACAGGGCTCTGGCTACACCTTC.

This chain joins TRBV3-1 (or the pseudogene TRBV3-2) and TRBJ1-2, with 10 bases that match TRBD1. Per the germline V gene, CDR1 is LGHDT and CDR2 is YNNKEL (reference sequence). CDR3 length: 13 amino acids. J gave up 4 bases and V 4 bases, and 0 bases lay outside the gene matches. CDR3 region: CASSRQGAYGYTF. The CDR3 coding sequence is TGTGCCAGCAGCCGACAGGGGGCCTATGGCTACACCTTC.

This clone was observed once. CDR3 sequence: CASSFLGGVTEAFF. Written as DNA, the CDR3 is TGTGCCAGCAGCTTTTTGGGGGGTGTCACTGAAGCTTTCTTT. The chain recombines TRBV7-9 with TRBJ1-1; TRBD1 might be the D (5 bases). The V end was cut by 3 bases, the J end by 4 bases, with 12 bases between. Looked up from germline, CDR1 is SEHNR and CDR2 is FQNEAQ (reference sequence). This CDR3 is built from 14 residues.

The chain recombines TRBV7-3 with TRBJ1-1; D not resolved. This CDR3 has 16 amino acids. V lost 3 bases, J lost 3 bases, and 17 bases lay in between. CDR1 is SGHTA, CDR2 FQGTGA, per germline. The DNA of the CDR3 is TGTGCCAGCAGCTTCCCAGTCTTGCGGGGAGACACTGAAGCTTTCTTT. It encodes CASSFPVLRGDTEAFF.

CDR3: CASSYQKNTEAFF. CDR3 DNA: TGTGCCAGCAGTTACCAGAAGAACACTGAAGCTTTCTTT. The chain joins TRBV6-5 to TRBJ1-1; D uncertain. Germline V CDR1 and CDR2: MNHEY, SVGAGI. This CDR3 contains 13 residues. V was shortened by 2 bases and J by 1 base, with 5 bases between the two germline ends.

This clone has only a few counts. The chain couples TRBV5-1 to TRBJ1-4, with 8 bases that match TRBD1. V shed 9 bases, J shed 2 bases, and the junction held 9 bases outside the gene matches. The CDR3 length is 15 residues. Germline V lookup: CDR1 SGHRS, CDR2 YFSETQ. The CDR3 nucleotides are TGCGCCACGACATTGGGGGACAGGACTAATGAAAAACTGTTTTTT. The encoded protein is CATTLGDRTNEKLFF.

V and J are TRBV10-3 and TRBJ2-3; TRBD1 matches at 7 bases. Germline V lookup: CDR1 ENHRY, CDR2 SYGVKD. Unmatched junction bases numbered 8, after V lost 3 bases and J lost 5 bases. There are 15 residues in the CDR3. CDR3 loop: CAISENTGERDTQYF. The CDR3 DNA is TGTGCCATCAGTGAAAACACAGGGGAACGAGATACGCAGTATTTT.

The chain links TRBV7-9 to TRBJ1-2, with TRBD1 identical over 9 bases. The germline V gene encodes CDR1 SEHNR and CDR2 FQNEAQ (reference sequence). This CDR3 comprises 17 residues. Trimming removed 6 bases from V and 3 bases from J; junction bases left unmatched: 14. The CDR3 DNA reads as TGTGCCAGCAGATTCGTAAAACCGGGACAGGGCCACTATGGCTACACCTTC. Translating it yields CASRFVKPGQGHYGYTF.

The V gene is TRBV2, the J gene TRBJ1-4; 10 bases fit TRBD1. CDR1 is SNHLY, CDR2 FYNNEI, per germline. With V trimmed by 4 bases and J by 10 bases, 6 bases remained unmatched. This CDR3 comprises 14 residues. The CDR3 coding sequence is TGTGCCAGCAGTGGGGACAGGGGATCGGCAAAACTGTTTTTT. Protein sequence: CASSGDRGSAKLFF.

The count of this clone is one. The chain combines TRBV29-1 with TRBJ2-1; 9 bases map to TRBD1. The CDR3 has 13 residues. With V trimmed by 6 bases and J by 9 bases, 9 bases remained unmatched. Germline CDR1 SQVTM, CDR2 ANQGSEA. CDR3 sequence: CSVRGQGVGEQFF. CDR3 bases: TGCAGCGTGCGGGGACAGGGCGTAGGTGAGCAGTTCTTC.

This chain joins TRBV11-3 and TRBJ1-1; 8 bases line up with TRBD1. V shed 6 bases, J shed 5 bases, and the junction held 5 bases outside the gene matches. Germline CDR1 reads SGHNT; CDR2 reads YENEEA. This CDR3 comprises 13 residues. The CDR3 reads CASSFTGGTEAFF. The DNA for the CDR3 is TGTGCCAGCAGTTTTACAGGGGGAACTGAAGCTTTCTTT.

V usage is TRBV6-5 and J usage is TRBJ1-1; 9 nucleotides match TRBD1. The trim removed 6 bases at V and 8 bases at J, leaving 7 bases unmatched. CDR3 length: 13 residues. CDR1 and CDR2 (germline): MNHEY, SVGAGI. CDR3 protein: CASSRTGDREAFF. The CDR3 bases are TGTGCCAGCAGCCGGACAGGGGATAGGGAAGCTTTCTTT.

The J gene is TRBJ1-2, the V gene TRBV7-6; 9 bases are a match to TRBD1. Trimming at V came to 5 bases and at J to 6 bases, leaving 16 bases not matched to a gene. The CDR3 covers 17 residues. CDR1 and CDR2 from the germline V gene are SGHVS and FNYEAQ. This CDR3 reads CASSPGTGTILGDGYTF. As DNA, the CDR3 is TGTGCCAGCAGCCCCGGGACAGGGACGATTCTCGGAGATGGCTACACCTTC. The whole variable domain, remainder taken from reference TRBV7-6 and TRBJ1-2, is GAGVSQSPRYKVTKRGQDVALRCDPISGHVSLYWYRQALGQGPEFLTYFNYEAQQDKSGLPNDRFSAERPEGSISTLTIQRTEQRDSAMYRCASSPGTGTILGDGYTFGSGTRLTVV.

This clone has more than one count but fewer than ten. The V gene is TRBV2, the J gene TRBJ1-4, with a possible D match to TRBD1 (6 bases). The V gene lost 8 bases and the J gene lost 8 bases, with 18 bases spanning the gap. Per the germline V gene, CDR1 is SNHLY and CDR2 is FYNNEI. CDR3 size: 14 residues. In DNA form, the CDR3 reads TGTGCCAGCGGTACCGACAGGAATCGGGAAAAACTGTTTTTT. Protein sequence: CASGTDRNREKLFF.

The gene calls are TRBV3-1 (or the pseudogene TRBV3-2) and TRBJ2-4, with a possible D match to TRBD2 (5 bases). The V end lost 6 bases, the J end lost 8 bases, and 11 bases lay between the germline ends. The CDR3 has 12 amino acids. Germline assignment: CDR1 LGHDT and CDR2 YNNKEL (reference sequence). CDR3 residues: CASSSSGDIQYF. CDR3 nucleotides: TGTGCCAGCAGTTCCAGCGGAGACATTCAGTACTTC.

CDR3 bases: TGCGCCAGCAGCCAATACAGGGGACTCAATCAGCCCCAGCATTTT. Its protein is CASSQYRGLNQPQHF. This chain uses TRBV4-3 with TRBJ1-5, with 7 positions matching TRBD1. J lost 3 bases, V lost 2 bases, and 4 bases had no gene match. This CDR3 region has 15 residues. In germline, CDR1 is LGHNA, CDR2 YSLEER.

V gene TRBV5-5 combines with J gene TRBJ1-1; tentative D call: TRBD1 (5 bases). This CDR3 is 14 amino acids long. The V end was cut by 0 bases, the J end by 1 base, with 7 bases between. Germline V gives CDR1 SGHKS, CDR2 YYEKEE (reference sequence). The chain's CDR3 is CASSLGGPNTEAFF. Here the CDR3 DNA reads TGTGCCAGCAGCTTGGGGGGCCCGAACACTGAAGCTTTCTTT.

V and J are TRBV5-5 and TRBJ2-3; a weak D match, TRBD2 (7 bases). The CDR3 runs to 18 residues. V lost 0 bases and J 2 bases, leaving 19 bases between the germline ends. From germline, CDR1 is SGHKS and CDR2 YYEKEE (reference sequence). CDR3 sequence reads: CASSLGGVRGATTDTQYF. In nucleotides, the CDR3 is TGTGCCAGCAGCTTGGGAGGGGTACGGGGGGCCACCACAGATACGCAGTATTTT.

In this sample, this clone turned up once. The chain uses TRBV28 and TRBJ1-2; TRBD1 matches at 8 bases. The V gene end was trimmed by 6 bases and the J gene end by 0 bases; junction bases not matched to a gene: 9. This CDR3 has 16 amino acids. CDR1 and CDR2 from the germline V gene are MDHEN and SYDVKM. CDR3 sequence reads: CASRGTGGDPNYGYTF. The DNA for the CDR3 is TGTGCCAGCAGGGGGACAGGAGGGGACCCTAACTATGGCTACACCTTC.